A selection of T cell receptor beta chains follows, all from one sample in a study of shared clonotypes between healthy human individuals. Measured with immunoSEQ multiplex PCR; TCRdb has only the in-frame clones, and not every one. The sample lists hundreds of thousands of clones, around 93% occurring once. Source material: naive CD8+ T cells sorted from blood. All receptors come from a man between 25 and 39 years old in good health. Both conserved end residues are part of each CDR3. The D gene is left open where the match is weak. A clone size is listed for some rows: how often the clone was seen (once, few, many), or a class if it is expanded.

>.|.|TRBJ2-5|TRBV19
TGTGCCACCTCCTATTTAGGAGGTCAAGAGACCCAGTACTTC
CATSYLGGQETQYF
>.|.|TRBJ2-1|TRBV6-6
TGTGCCAGCAGTTCGAGAGTTCCCCCCTACAATGAGCAGTTCTTC
CASSSRVPPYNEQFF
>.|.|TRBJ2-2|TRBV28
TGTGCCACCGCCCCGCGGACTTCGGTGGGGGAGCTGTTTTTT
CATAPRTSVGELFF
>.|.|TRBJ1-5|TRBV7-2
TGTGCCAGCAGCTTAGGTGGGTCGGGTCAGCCCCAGCATTTT
CASSLGGSGQPQHF
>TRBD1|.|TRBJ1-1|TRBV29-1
TGCAGCGGGACCGGGACAGGGACTGAAGCTTTCTTT
CSGTGTGTEAFF
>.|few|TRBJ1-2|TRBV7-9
TGTGCCAGCAGCTTAATTGGGGTGGAGGGATATGGCTACACCTTC
CASSLIGVEGYGYTF
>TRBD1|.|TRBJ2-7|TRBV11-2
TGTGCCAGCAGCTTATGGGACAGTACCTACGAGCAGTACTTC
CASSLWDSTYEQYF
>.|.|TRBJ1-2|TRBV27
TGTGCCAGCAGTTTAGACCCGGGGATCGCCTATGGCTACACCTTC
CASSLDPGIAYGYTF
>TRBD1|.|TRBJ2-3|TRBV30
TGTGCCTGGGCCCCCGGGACAGGCCCAACAGATACGCAGTATTTT
CAWAPGTGPTDTQYF
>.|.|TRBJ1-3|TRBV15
TGTGCCACCAGCGTCCAGAGCTCTGGAAACACCATATATTTT
CATSVQSSGNTIYF
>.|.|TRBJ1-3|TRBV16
TGTGCCAGCAGCCACAGGGTTGGAAACACCATATATTTT
CASSHRVGNTIYF